The 5 T cell receptor beta chains below come from one sample, sequenced in a study of metastatic and nonmetastatic thyroid tumors. Thyroid surgery was performed in patients who had received no treatment beforehand. TCRdb reprocessed the PCR reads via MiXCR. The sample consists of about 15,000 clones, around 23% of them appearing once. The sequenced sample was adjacent normal tissue. The receptors shown here come from a female donor with papillary thyroid cancer or a benign thyroid nodule (not recorded which). Some clones in this sample may be carry-over from other donors' samples.

This clone was counted at least ten times. V is TRBV6-1 and J is TRBJ2-4; TRBD2 aligns across 8 bases. From germline, CDR1 is MNHNS and CDR2 SASEGT. V gave up 5 bases and J gave up 0 bases; unmatched junction bases: 12. The CDR3 has 18 amino acids. The CDR3 loop reads CASSRTSGETLAKNIQYF. CDR3 DNA sequence: TGTGCCAGCAGTAGAACTAGCGGAGAGACCCTAGCCAAAAACATTCAGTACTTC.

This clone has a handful of counts. The rearrangement links TRBV11-2 to TRBJ2-1; the D gene is possibly TRBD2 (6 bases). CDR3 length: 17 residues. Germline values: CDR1 SGHAT, CDR2 FQNNGV. V was shortened by 3 bases and J by 4 bases, with 19 bases between the two germline ends. CDR3 DNA sequence: TGTGCCAGCAGCTTCTGGGCTCGGGACTCCAGGTACAATGAGCAGTTCTTC. This sequence encodes CASSFWARDSRYNEQFF.

Remarks on this clone: This CDR3 is missing its conserved last phenylalanine or tryptophan, likely due to a read error. The chain uses TRBV9 and TRBJ2-1; a possible D gene is TRBD2 (5 bases). V shed 3 bases and J shed 0 bases, with 10 bases lying between them. The CDR3 runs 15 residues. CDR1 and CDR2 from the germline V gene are SGDLS and YYNGEE. The CDR3 loop is CASSGVGSSYNEQFL. CDR3 coding DNA: TGTGCCAGCAGCGGCGTGGGGAGCTCCTACAATGAGCAGTTCCTC.

There are many counts of this clone. This chain joins TRBV2 and TRBJ2-4, with 7 bases aligning to TRBD2. The germline V gene has CDR1 SNHLY and CDR2 FYNNEI. Trimming at V came to 6 bases and at J to 3 bases, leaving 8 bases not matched to a gene. The CDR3 contains 15 residues. CDR3 DNA sequence: TGTGCCAGCAGGGGGGGGTTTGGCGTCAAAAACATTCAGTACTTC. Protein: CASRGGFGVKNIQYF.

V and J are TRBV7-9 and TRBJ1-5; no reliable D call. Looked up from germline, CDR1 is SEHNR and CDR2 is FQNEAQ (reference sequence). With 1 base removed from V and 3 bases from J, the gap between germline ends came to 10 bases. CDR3 length equals 15 residues. The CDR3 bases are TGTGCCAGCAGCTTAGAAGGGAGCGCCAATCAGCCCCAGCATTTT. Amino acids: CASSLEGSANQPQHF.